This T cell receptor (beta chain) was sequenced for a study of cytomegalovirus exposure and HLA in healthy donors. With regard to this clone: The antigen remains unidentified.

The CDR3 extends over 12 amino acids. The germline V gene has CDR1 SQVTM and CDR2 ANQGSEA. Overall study findings and caveats: Among TCR beta chains of equal frequency, HLA-associated ones were more clonally expanded in a later analysis. Another analysis was done later, and it associated around 17,000 TCR beta sequences with HLA alleles at 0.05 false discovery rate.

PCR used 60 Vbeta primers and 13 Jbeta primers. In the study's own analysis: Later, an analysis found around 77 million unique TCR beta chains, and 8.5 million to 14 million of these were shared. The method was immunoSEQ multiplex PCR; TCRdb's version includes in-frame clones alone and lacks a portion of them. Clone size and the V and J calls come from that table; the DNA yielded D and trimming. The data show roughly 190,000 clones, around 86% seen once. Donors sampled were nominally healthy, though unrecorded immune exposures were likely. This TCR was recovered from a woman between 18 and 30 years old in good health and CMV-seronegative. Source material: PBMCs. This chain uses TRBV29-1 with TRBJ2-1; D perhaps matches TRBD1 (6 bases). CDR3 region: CTARTGYNEQFF. The CDR3 coding sequence is TGCACCGCCCGTACAGGGTACAATGAGCAGTTCTTC.